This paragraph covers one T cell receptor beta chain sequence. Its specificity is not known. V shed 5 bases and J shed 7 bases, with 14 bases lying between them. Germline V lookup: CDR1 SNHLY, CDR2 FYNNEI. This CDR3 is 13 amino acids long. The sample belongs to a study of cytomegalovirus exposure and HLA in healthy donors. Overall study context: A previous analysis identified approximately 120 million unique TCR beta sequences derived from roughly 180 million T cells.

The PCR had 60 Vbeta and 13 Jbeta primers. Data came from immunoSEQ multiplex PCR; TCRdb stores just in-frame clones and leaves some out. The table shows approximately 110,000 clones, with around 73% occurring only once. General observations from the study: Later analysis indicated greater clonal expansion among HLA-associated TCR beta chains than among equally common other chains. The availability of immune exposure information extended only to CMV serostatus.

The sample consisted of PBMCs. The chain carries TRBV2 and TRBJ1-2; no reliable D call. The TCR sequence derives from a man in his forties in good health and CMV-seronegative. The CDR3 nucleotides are TGTGCCAGCAGTAGCGCCAGTCTGAGTGGCTACACCTTC. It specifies CASSSASLSGYTF.